This T cell receptor (beta chain) was found in a study of cytomegalovirus exposure and HLA in healthy donors. The PCR made use of 60 Vbeta and 13 Jbeta primers. Assay used: immunoSEQ multiplex PCR; TCRdb lists only in-frame clones, some missing. The sample yields some 76,000 clones, 86% seen once. This clone occurred a few times. The CDR3 totals 14 residues. The V gene lost 4 bases and the J gene lost 1 base, with 10 bases spanning the gap. Germline CDR1 is MGHRA and CDR2 is YSYEKL. The specimen sequenced was PBMCs. The chain has TRBV4-1 and TRBJ1-1; D gene uncertain. The origin of this receptor is a woman aged 25-40 years in good health and CMV-seronegative. CDR3 bases: TGCGCCAGCAGCCGCGGACTCAGGAACACTGAAGCTTTCTTT. This sequence encodes CASSRGLRNTEAFF.